Presented here are 32 T cell receptor beta chains from one specimen sequenced in a study of tumor-infiltrating lymphocytes in oesophageal squamous cell carcinoma. TCRdb re-called the PCR reads through MiXCR, storing one row per CDR3 protein. The top ten hold roughly 38% of the sample, which has almost 20,000 distinct CDR3 sequences, roughly 40% seen once. Specimen: esophageal tumor tissue. These receptors were collected from a male donor with esophageal squamous cell carcinoma.

This clonotype was observed a handful of times. The CDR3 end shows no conserved phenylalanine or tryptophan, and so a read error is likely. It is unclear where the CDR3 begins or ends on the DNA, so no DNA is shown, and the CDR3 is as TCRdb lists it. This rearrangement joins TRBV19 to TRBJ2-7; TRBD1 is taken as the D call from the table, unchecked against the DNA. Germline V gene data show CDR1 as LNHDA and CDR2 as SQIVND (reference sequence). The CDR3 numbers 17 amino acids, ends counted. CDR3 residues: CASSVSRVFGPGYTFGS.

This chain uses TRBV7-2 with TRBJ2-3; tentative D call: TRBD2 (6 bases). The J call is doubtful: the DNA matches TRBJ2-7 better. This CDR3 comprises 16 residues. Looked up from germline, CDR1 is SGHTA and CDR2 is FQGNSA. CDR3 coding DNA: TGTGCCAGCAGCTTAGCGAATAGCGGAACCTACAATGAGCAGTACTTC. This gives the protein CASSLANSGTYNEQYF.

The rearrangement uses TRBV7-2 and TRBJ2-3; D is unresolved. The end of the DNA is better explained by TRBJ2-7, so the J call may be wrong. Per germline, CDR1 SGHTA and CDR2 FQGNSA. CDR3 size: 11 residues. DNA of the CDR3: TGTGCCAGCAGCCCCTCCTACGAGCAGTACTTC. Protein product: CASSPSYEQYF.

J is TRBJ2-6 and V is TRBV12-3 or TRBV12-4; D uncertain. The CDR3 covers 14 residues. Trimming removed 8 bases from V and 0 bases from J, with 8 bases in between. CDR3 sequence: CASCPISGANVLTF. DNA of the CDR3: TGTGCCAGCTGCCCCATCTCTGGGGCCAACGTCCTGACTTTC.

Notes on this clonotype: No conserved phenylalanine or tryptophan is present at the end of the CDR3, so a read error is the likely explanation. The DNA is left out, because the CDR3 cannot be placed on it with certainty; the CDR3 is given as TCRdb lists it. This sequence joins TRBV7-3 and TRBJ2-7; the D segment call TRBD1 is taken from the table without a DNA check. The CDR3 numbers 17 amino acids, ends counted. Germline CDR1 and CDR2: SGHTA and FQGTGA. The CDR3 is CASSLGRGQGEGYTFGS.

In this sample, this clonotype turned up many times. The chain links TRBV24-1 to TRBJ2-1; the match to TRBD2 covers 10 bases. The germline V gene encodes CDR1 KGHDR and CDR2 SFDVKD. With V trimmed by 5 bases and J by 7 bases, 7 bases remained unmatched. The CDR3 length is 15 residues. This chain's CDR3 is CATSVASGSRNEQFF. CDR3 DNA: TGTGCCACCAGTGTTGCTAGCGGGAGTCGGAATGAGCAGTTCTTC.

This clonotype has just a few counts. CDR3 sequence (DNA): TGTGCCAGCAGCCCGGGACTAGTGAGCAATGAGCAGTTCTTC. It specifies CASSPGLVSNEQFF. This chain links TRBV7-9 with TRBJ2-1, with 8 bases fitting TRBD2. The CDR3 has 14 amino acids. Germline values: CDR1 SEHNR, CDR2 FQNEAQ (reference sequence). The V segment lost 5 bases and the J segment 6 bases; nucleotides outside the gene matches: 6.

This clonotype occurred a few times. The chain recombines TRBV7-8 with TRBJ2-6; 8 bases align to TRBD2. This CDR3 spans 18 amino acids. Germline CDR1 and CDR2: SGHVS and FQNEAQ. The V gene end was trimmed by 2 bases and the J gene end by 2 bases; junction bases not matched to a gene: 8. The CDR3 nucleotides read TGTGCCAGCAGCTTAAGGGGACTAGATTTCACTGGGGCCAACGTCCTGACTTTC. Translation: CASSLRGLDFTGANVLTF.

In nucleotides, the CDR3 is TGTGCCAGCAGCTTAGTCAACTCTCAAGAGACCCAGTACTTC. This gives the protein CASSLVNSQETQYF. This chain uses TRBV7-2 with TRBJ2-5; D not certain. The germline gives CDR1 SGHTA, CDR2 FQGNSA. V was trimmed by 1 base and J by 2 bases, leaving 8 bases between them. This CDR3 region has 14 residues. The whole variable domain, filled in from reference TRBV7-2 and TRBJ2-5, reads GAGVSQSPSNKVTEKGKDVELRCDPISGHTALYWYRQSLGQGLEFLIYFQGNSAPDKSGLPSDRFSAERTGGSVSTLTIQRTQQEDSAVYLCASSLVNSQETQYFGPGTRLLVL.

This clonotype has ten or more counts. V is TRBV10-1 and J is TRBJ2-2, with 10 bases identical to TRBD2. The germline gives CDR1 WNHNN, CDR2 SYGVQD (reference sequence). The CDR3 is 16 residues long. The J segment lost 3 bases and the V segment lost 6 bases, leaving 7 bases of the junction unmatched. DNA for the CDR3: TGCGCCAGCAGGCCTGGGGGACTAGCGTACACCGGGGAGCTGTTTTTT. Its protein product is CASRPGGLAYTGELFF.

As for this clonotype: A much larger clone sits a single nucleotide away, making a read error possible. Because the CDR3's place on the DNA is in doubt, the DNA is left out and the CDR3 is given as listed by TCRdb. The chain combines TRBV5-6 with TRBJ2-1; the table's TRBD1 call for D was not verified on the DNA. The CDR3 is made up of 16 amino acids, end residues included. Germline lookup yields CDR1 SGHDT and CDR2 YYEEEE. The CDR3 protein is CASSFGPGRGSYEQFF.

About this clonotype: The germline gene is not matched at one end of the junction; a read error may be the cause. The V gene is TRBV4-1, the J gene TRBJ2-3, with 9 positions matching TRBD2. Per germline, CDR1 MGHRA and CDR2 YSYEKL. The CDR3 has 16 amino acids. CDR3 DNA: TGTGCCAGCAGCCAAGAAGGGCGGGGGGGCCTAGATACGCAGTATTTT. Residues: CASSQEGRGGLDTQYF.

This chain connects TRBV6-6 to TRBJ2-4; TRBD2 matches at 7 bases. The CDR3 totals 15 residues. V shed 2 bases, J shed 8 bases, and the junction held 9 bases outside the gene matches. Germline V lookup: CDR1 MNHNY, CDR2 SVGAGI (reference sequence). DNA for the CDR3: TGTGCCAGCAGTTACGGGGGGGACCTGGGGGACATTCAGTACTTC. It translates to CASSYGGDLGDIQYF.

This clonotype was counted only a few times. The chain has TRBV2 and TRBJ1-4; D ambiguous. The CDR3 is made up of 15 amino acids. Per the germline V gene, CDR1 is SNHLY and CDR2 is FYNNEI. Trimming took off 6 bases at V and 3 bases at J, with 14 bases between the two ends. Here the CDR3 reads CASSQVRISNEKLFF. CDR3 bases: TGTGCCAGCAGCCAAGTACGGATTTCTAATGAAAAACTGTTTTTT.

By sample fraction, this clonotype is medium-sized (0.01 to 0.1%). The rearrangement links TRBV7-6 to TRBJ2-4, with D tentatively TRBD1 (6 bases). The assigned J gene may be wrong: the sequence end matches TRBJ2-3 better. The CDR3 loop spans 15 amino acids. Germline-derived CDR1 and CDR2 are SGHVS and FNYEAQ. CDR3 sequence reads: CASTQITGSTDTQYF. CDR3 coding DNA: TGTGCCAGCACCCAGATAACAGGGAGCACAGATACGCAGTATTTT.

The chain has TRBV28 and TRBJ2-6; D gene ambiguous. Deletions cut 7 bases from V and 4 bases from J, with 5 bases between. This CDR3 is built from 12 residues. Per germline, CDR1 MDHEN and CDR2 SYDVKM. CDR3 bases: TGTGCCAGCACACCGGGGGCCAACGTCCTGACTTTC. Its protein product is CASTPGANVLTF.

V gene TRBV9 combines with J gene TRBJ2-1, with a possible D match to TRBD1 (6 bases). The CDR3 runs 15 residues. Germline CDR1 reads SGDLS; CDR2 reads YYNGEE. V was shortened by 5 bases and J by 13 bases, with 25 bases between the two germline ends. The CDR3 sequence is CASSRTLDRQETQFF. The CDR3 DNA reads as TGTGCCAGCAGTCGTACTCTTGACAGGCAAGAGACCCAGTTCTTC.

The V call is TRBV7-3, the J call TRBJ2-6; the match to TRBD2 covers 9 bases. The germline CDR1 and CDR2 sequences are SGHTA and FQGTGA. Unmatched junction bases numbered 5, after V lost 0 bases and J lost 2 bases. The CDR3 contains 18 residues. Written as DNA, the CDR3 is TGTGCCAGCAGCTTAACTAGCGGGAGAACTGCTGGGGCCAACGTCCTGACTTTC. Translating it yields CASSLTSGRTAGANVLTF.

As regards this clonotype: Lacking the conserved final phenylalanine or tryptophan, this CDR3 likely reflects a read error. V is TRBV11-3 and J is TRBJ2-3; D unclear. Deletions cut 2 bases from V and 12 bases from J, with 6 bases between. The CDR3 consists of 10 residues. Germline CDR1 is SGHNT and CDR2 is YENEEA. The DNA for the CDR3 is TGTGCCAGCAGCTTACCTGAACAGTATGTG. This encodes CASSLPEQYV.

With respect to this clonotype: This could be a read error, since a much larger clone is one nucleotide away. The chain combines TRBV28 with TRBJ1-1, with a possible D match to TRBD1 (7 bases). Judging by the DNA end, TRBJ2-1 fits better; the J call may be wrong. This CDR3 region has 14 residues. Germline values: CDR1 MDHEN, CDR2 SYDVKM. Written as DNA, the CDR3 is TGTGCCAGCACTTCAACAGGGGACTCCTACGAGCAGTTCTTC. As protein: CASTSTGDSYEQFF.

This clonotype was recorded at least ten times. The chain employs TRBV7-3 and TRBJ2-1, with D perhaps matching TRBD1 (6 bases). The CDR3 is 13 amino acids. Germline V CDR1 and CDR2: SGHTA, FQGTGA. V lost 8 bases, J lost 5 bases, and 13 bases lay in between. Here the CDR3 reads CASSTYRDNEQFF. The DNA of the CDR3 is TGTGCCAGCTCTACCTACAGGGACAATGAGCAGTTCTTC. Filled out from reference TRBV7-3 and TRBJ2-1, the complete variable domain reads GAGVSQTPSNKVTEKGKYVELRCDPISGHTALYWYRQSLGQGPEFLIYFQGTGAADDSGLPNDRFFAVRPEGSVSTLKIQRTERGDSAVYLCASSTYRDNEQFFGPGTRLTVL.

Remarks on this clonotype: As the CDR3 is not closed by the conserved phenylalanine or tryptophan, this likely results from a read error. Because the CDR3's place on the DNA is in doubt, the DNA is left out and the CDR3 is given as listed by TCRdb. The chain recombines TRBV10-1 with TRBJ1-1. The CDR3 is 20 residues long, counting both termini. Germline CDR1 WNHNN, CDR2 SYGVQD (reference sequence). CDR3 sequence: CASILAAGGPTAKRPSTSAP.

This clonotype was observed at least ten times. The genes are TRBV10-2 and TRBJ1-1; no clear D gene. V was shortened by 6 bases and J by 7 bases, with 15 bases between the two germline ends. The CDR3 covers 13 residues. Germline V gene lookup returns CDR1 WSHSY and CDR2 SAAADI. In nucleotides, the CDR3 is TGCGCCAGCAGCCACCCGGACGTTCTTGAAGCTTTCTTT. Translation: CASSHPDVLEAFF.

The table lists this clonotype with a count of one. V gene TRBV12-3 or TRBV12-4 combines with J gene TRBJ1-5, with D possibly matching TRBD1 (6 bases). Between the trimmed V and J ends, which lost 5 bases and 5 bases, there was a span of 7 bases. CDR3 length: 12 residues. The chain's CDR3 is CASSPGDQPQHF. The CDR3 DNA sequence: TGTGCCAGCAGTCCAGGGGATCAGCCCCAGCATTTT.

This clonotype was seen many times. J is TRBJ1-3 and V is TRBV19, with TRBD1 identical over 7 bases. The CDR3 totals 16 residues. CDR1 is LNHDA and CDR2 is SQIVND in the germline V gene (reference sequence). Trimming took 6 bases from V and 3 from J; bases not matched to a gene: 11. DNA of the CDR3: TGTGCCAGTAGCCCGGTAGGAGGGGGCGGTGGAAACACCATATATTTT. Its protein is CASSPVGGGGGNTIYF.

This clonotype was observed many times. V gene TRBV7-3 combines with J gene TRBJ2-7; 10 positions agree with TRBD2. V shed 5 bases and J 6 bases; nucleotides not matched to a gene: 7. This CDR3 has 14 amino acids. The germline CDR1 and CDR2 sequences are SGHTA and FQGTGA. CDR3 loop: CASSPQAGGPEQYF. DNA of the CDR3: TGTGCCAGCAGCCCCCAAGCGGGAGGGCCCGAGCAGTACTTC.

This clonotype was counted ten times or more. This rearrangement joins TRBV11-3 to TRBJ2-2; 10 nucleotides agree with TRBD2. Germline trimming cut 5 bases from V and 3 bases from J; bases unmatched to any gene: 9. The CDR3 sequence is 17 residues long. Germline V gene lookup returns CDR1 SGHNT and CDR2 YENEEA. The CDR3 sequence is CASSEWTSGEYTGELFF. CDR3 nucleotides: TGTGCCAGCAGCGAATGGACTAGCGGAGAATACACCGGGGAGCTGTTTTTT.

The CDR3 nucleotides are TGTGCCACCAGTGATCCGGGACAGGGGTCCGCAGATACGCAGTATTTT. It encodes CATSDPGQGSADTQYF. This sequence joins TRBV24-1 and TRBJ2-3, with TRBD1 matching over 10 bases. Germline V CDR1 and CDR2: KGHDR, SFDVKD. With 3 bases clipped from V and 4 bases from J, the junction kept 6 bases outside the gene matches. This CDR3 is built from 16 residues.

This clonotype occurred many times. The gene calls are TRBV7-2 and TRBJ2-5; the match to TRBD1 covers 10 bases. The V gene's germline CDR1 is SGHTA and CDR2 FQGNSA. CDR3 size: 15 residues. Trimming at V came to 5 bases and at J to 5 bases, leaving 8 bases not matched to a gene. CDR3 DNA sequence: TGTGCCAGCAGCGCCGCGGGACAGGGGTGGGAGACCCAGTACTTC. It yields the protein CASSAAGQGWETQYF.

The genes are TRBV27 and TRBJ2-7, with 7 bases identical to TRBD1. The J call may be wrong; the DNA end is better matched by TRBJ2-5. CDR3 length equals 17 residues. CDR1 and CDR2 (germline): MNHEY, SMNVEV (reference sequence). CDR3 coding DNA: TGTGCCAGCAGACCGAATGGACAGGAGTGGGGGCAAGAGACCCAGTACTTC. It specifies CASRPNGQEWGQETQYF.

This chain connects TRBV12-3 or TRBV12-4 to TRBJ1-3, with D unclear. There are 17 residues in the CDR3. The germline V and J ends were trimmed by 2 bases and 0 bases, with 14 bases remaining between them. The CDR3 sequence: CASSLRAGSFSGNTIYF. In DNA form, the CDR3 reads TGTGCCAGCAGTTTAAGGGCAGGCTCTTTCTCTGGAAACACCATATATTTT.

A word on this clonotype: The junction departs from the called germline gene at one end, perhaps through a read error. The V gene is TRBV12-3 or TRBV12-4, the J gene TRBJ2-3; 8 nucleotides line up with TRBD1. The CDR3 totals 16 residues. CDR3 sequence: CASRRQGLGYNSPLHF. CDR3 bases: TGTGCCAGCAGGAGACAGGGGTTGGGTTATAATTCACCCCTCCACTTC.